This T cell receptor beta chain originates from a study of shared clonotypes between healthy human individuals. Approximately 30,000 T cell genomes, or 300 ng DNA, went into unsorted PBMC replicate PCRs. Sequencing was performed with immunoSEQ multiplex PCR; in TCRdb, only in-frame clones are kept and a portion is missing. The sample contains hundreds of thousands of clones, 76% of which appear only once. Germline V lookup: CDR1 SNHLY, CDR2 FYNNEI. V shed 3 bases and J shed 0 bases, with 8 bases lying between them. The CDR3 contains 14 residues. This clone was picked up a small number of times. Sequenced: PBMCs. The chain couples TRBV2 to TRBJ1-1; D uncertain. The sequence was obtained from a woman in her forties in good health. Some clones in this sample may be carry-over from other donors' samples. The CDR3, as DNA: TGTGCCAGCAGTGATGTCTATATGAACACTGAAGCTTTCTTT. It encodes CASSDVYMNTEAFF. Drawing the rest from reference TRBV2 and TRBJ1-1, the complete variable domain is EPEVTQTPSHQVTQMGQEVILRCVPISNHLYFYWYRQILGQKVEFLVSFYNNEISEKSEIFDDQFSVERPDGSNFTLKIRSTKLEDSAMYFCASSDVYMNTEAFFGQGTRLTVV.